These 26 T cell receptor beta chains originate from one sample sequenced in a study of T cells in localized non-small cell lung cancer. Sequencing used immunoSEQ multiplex PCR; TCRdb keeps in-frame clones, though not all of them. Here the sample spans approximately 37,000 clones, around nine tenths being singletons. This specimen consisted of peripheral blood, obtained before any cancer treatment. The receptor source for this set is a man aged 18 to 49 with stage I lung adenocarcinoma.

CDR3 nucleotide sequence: TGTGCCAGCAGTTTTAGCCCCGGAGCGGGGAGGACCGGGGAGCTGTTTTTT. Its protein product is CASSFSPGAGRTGELFF. The chain is built from TRBV28 and TRBJ2-2, with 7 positions matching TRBD2. This CDR3 has 17 residues. The ends lost 3 bases at V and 5 bases at J; junction bases unmatched: 12. Germline values: CDR1 MDHEN, CDR2 SYDVKM.

The chain recombines TRBV7-9 with TRBJ1-1; no clear D. This CDR3 contains 15 residues. CDR1 and CDR2 from the germline V gene are SEHNR and FQNEAQ (reference sequence). V lost 6 bases and J 1 base, leaving 15 bases between the germline ends. CDR3: CASSLTANSNTEAFF. CDR3 nucleotide sequence: TGTGCCAGCAGTCTTACGGCGAACTCGAACACTGAAGCTTTCTTT.

The J gene is TRBJ2-1, the V gene TRBV5-4, with 8 nucleotides matching TRBD2. The V gene's germline CDR1 is SGHNT and CDR2 YYREEE (reference sequence). Trimming at V came to 5 bases and at J to 6 bases, leaving 10 bases not matched to a gene. The CDR3 runs 15 residues. Here the CDR3 DNA reads TGTGCCAGCAGTTATCCGGGGGGGCCTCGCAATGAGCAGTTCTTC. This sequence encodes CASSYPGGPRNEQFF.

J is TRBJ1-1 and V is TRBV6-1, with 8 bases identical to TRBD1. CDR3 length: 13 residues. Germline CDR1 and CDR2: MNHNS and SASEGT. Losses at the gene ends were 6 bases for V and 5 bases for J; bases not matched to a gene: 5. CDR3 residues: CASRWDRSTEAFF. In nucleotides, the CDR3 is TGTGCCAGCAGGTGGGACAGGTCAACTGAAGCTTTCTTT.

The J gene is TRBJ1-2, the V gene TRBV18; D is ambiguous. Germline V lookup: CDR1 KGHSH, CDR2 LQKENI. The CDR3 runs to 16 residues. The V end was cut by 3 bases, the J end by 6 bases, with 20 bases between. CDR3: CASSPSLLGAADGYTF. CDR3 in DNA: TGTGCCAGCTCACCTTCCCTTCTGGGTGCCGCGGATGGCTACACCTTC. The variable domain in full, with the rest retrieved from reference TRBV18 and TRBJ1-2, is NAGVMQNPRHLVRRRGQEARLRCSPMKGHSHVYWYRQLPEEGLKFMVYLQKENIIDESGMPKERFSAEFPKEGPSILRIQQVVRGDSAAYFCASSPSLLGAADGYTFGSGTRLTVV.

The V gene is TRBV5-1, the J gene TRBJ2-3; D is uncertain. The germline V gene encodes CDR1 SGHRS and CDR2 YFSETQ. The ends were cut back, 0 bases at V and 0 bases at J, with 11 bases in the middle. The CDR3 runs to 16 residues. CDR3 DNA sequence: TGCGCCAGCAGCTTGGAAGTGGAGCAGAGCACAGATACGCAGTATTTT. It codes for CASSLEVEQSTDTQYF.

This clone was observed once. This chain links TRBV27 with TRBJ2-2, with D possibly matching TRBD1 (5 bases). The CDR3 length is 17 residues. V lost 4 bases and J 3 bases, leaving 18 bases between the germline ends. Germline V CDR1 and CDR2: MNHEY, SMNVEV (reference sequence). The CDR3 DNA sequence: TGTGCCAGCAGTTGGATAAGGGGCGGACGCTACACCGGGGAGCTGTTTTTT. This translates into CASSWIRGGRYTGELFF.

The CDR3 loop reads CASSPLPKPSGGTRSYNEQFF. The CDR3 region has the DNA TGTGCCAGCAGCCCGCTCCCCAAACCTAGCGGGGGGACGAGATCCTACAATGAGCAGTTCTTC. V usage is TRBV13 and J usage is TRBJ2-1; the match to TRBD2 covers 11 bases. The CDR3 is 21 residues long. Germline V gene lookup returns CDR1 PRHDT and CDR2 FYEKMQ (reference sequence). V trimming: 5 bases; J trimming: 1 base; junction bases outside the gene matches: 19.

V is TRBV29-1 and J is TRBJ1-1, with D possibly matching TRBD1 (6 bases). Trimming stripped 7 bases from V and 4 bases from J, with 16 bases between. This CDR3 comprises 13 residues. CDR1 and CDR2 from the germline V gene are SQVTM and ANQGSEA. CDR3 sequence: CSALQGISTEAFF. As DNA, the CDR3 is TGCAGCGCCCTACAGGGAATAAGCACTGAAGCTTTCTTT.

The chain recombines TRBV11-2 with TRBJ1-3, with TRBD1 as a possible D gene (6 bases). In germline, CDR1 is SGHAT, CDR2 FQNNGV. This CDR3 region has 15 residues. The ends were cut back, 2 bases at V and 0 bases at J, with 8 bases in the middle. The CDR3 is CASSLTGASGNTIYF. The CDR3, as DNA: TGTGCCAGCAGCTTAACGGGGGCCTCTGGAAACACCATATATTTT.

CDR3 region: CASSFGQSHNYGYTF. The CDR3 nucleotides read TGTGCCAGCAGTTTTGGACAGTCACATAACTATGGCTACACCTTC. The chain combines TRBV28 with TRBJ1-2; D is possibly TRBD1 (6 bases). CDR3 size: 15 residues. Trimming shortened V by 3 bases and J by 1 base, and 12 bases separated the two germline ends. The germline gives CDR1 MDHEN, CDR2 SYDVKM.

This chain uses TRBV2 with TRBJ2-3; D not resolved. Germline CDR1 reads SNHLY; CDR2 reads FYNNEI. This CDR3 is built from 15 residues. Trimming removed 2 bases from V and 1 base from J, with 10 bases in between. In DNA, the CDR3 is TGTGCCAGCAGTGAATTAGAGGCGGGCACAGATACGCAGTATTTT. The encoded protein is CASSELEAGTDTQYF.

CDR3 amino acids: CASSLAPWDAYGYTF. DNA for the CDR3: TGTGCCAGCAGCTTAGCGCCTTGGGATGCCTATGGCTACACCTTC. The chain couples TRBV7-2 to TRBJ1-2; D not resolved. The ends were cut back, 0 bases at V and 4 bases at J, with 12 bases in the middle. The CDR3 is 15 residues long. Germline loops: CDR1 SGHTA, CDR2 FQGNSA.

This rearrangement joins TRBV6-1 to TRBJ1-4; D call uncertain. This CDR3 is 14 amino acids long. Trimming left V 3 bases short and J 7 bases short, with 12 bases between. CDR1 MNHNS and CDR2 SASEGT come from the germline V gene. CDR3 nucleotide sequence: TGTGCCAGCAGTGATAGGTTTAGTGGTGAAAAACTGTTTTTT. Protein: CASSDRFSGEKLFF.

V usage is TRBV2 and J usage is TRBJ2-7; tentatively, D is TRBD1 or TRBD2 (5 bases each). The CDR3 runs 15 residues. Per the germline V gene, CDR1 is SNHLY and CDR2 is FYNNEI. Trimming removed 6 bases at V and 2 bases at J, with 17 bases between. Here the CDR3 reads CASSFRDPLTYEQYF. CDR3 sequence (DNA): TGTGCCAGCAGCTTTCGGGACCCATTAACCTACGAGCAGTACTTC.

This chain links TRBV18 with TRBJ1-1; TRBD1 agrees at 7 bases. The V segment lost 0 bases and the J segment 7 bases; nucleotides outside the gene matches: 8. The CDR3 loop spans 15 amino acids. The germline CDR1 and CDR2 sequences are KGHSH and LQKENI. This CDR3 reads CASSPPARGLSEAFF. The CDR3 bases are TGTGCCAGCTCACCACCGGCAAGGGGGCTGAGTGAAGCTTTCTTT.

The chain recombines TRBV7-2 with TRBJ2-1, with D unclear. Looked up from germline, CDR1 is SGHTA and CDR2 is FQGNSA. The CDR3 extends over 17 amino acids. V was clipped by 0 bases and J by 0 bases, with 12 bases between them. CDR3 sequence reads: CASSLAGTSSSYNEQFF. The CDR3, as DNA: TGTGCCAGCAGCTTAGCGGGAACTTCCAGCTCCTACAATGAGCAGTTCTTC.

The chain recombines TRBV28 with TRBJ1-6; no clear D. Germline V lookup: CDR1 MDHEN, CDR2 SYDVKM. The CDR3 has 14 residues. V was pared by 3 bases and J by 6 bases, with 9 bases between. Written as DNA, the CDR3 is TGTGCCAGCAGTTTCCGTTACAGTAATTCACCCCTCCACTTT. It translates to CASSFRYSNSPLHF.

The rearrangement joins TRBV4-3 to TRBJ2-3; D might be TRBD1 (7 bases). Germline V gene data show CDR1 as LGHNA and CDR2 as YSLEER. The CDR3 is 16 amino acids. V was cut by 4 bases and J by 3 bases, with 17 bases left in between. The CDR3 spells CASSPTQGGGTDTQYF. For the CDR3, the DNA is TGCGCCAGCAGCCCCACTCAGGGGGGTGGGACAGATACGCAGTATTTT.

V usage is TRBV6-5 and J usage is TRBJ1-3; D remains unclear. The ends were cut back, 0 bases at V and 0 bases at J, with 9 bases in the middle. The V gene's germline CDR1 is MNHEY and CDR2 SVGAGI. The CDR3 totals 16 residues. The CDR3 region has the DNA TGTGCCAGCAGTTACTCGGGCAGTCGCTCTGGAAACACCATATATTTT. Translating gives CASSYSGSRSGNTIYF.

This rearrangement joins TRBV5-4 to TRBJ2-1, with D uncertain. CDR1 SGHNT and CDR2 YYREEE come from the germline V gene (reference sequence). Between the trimmed V and J ends, which lost 0 bases and 6 bases, there was a span of 7 bases. This CDR3 spans 13 amino acids. The CDR3, as DNA: TGTGCCAGCAGCTTGGTTGGGTCCAATGAGCAGTTCTTC. The encoded protein is CASSLVGSNEQFF.

The chain employs TRBV6-5 and TRBJ2-5; unclear D gene. V lost 0 bases to trimming and J lost 6 bases, with 8 bases between them. Germline V gene data show CDR1 as MNHEY and CDR2 as SVGAGI. This CDR3 comprises 13 residues. The CDR3 DNA is TGTGCCAGCAGTTACTCGACCCTAAAGACCCAGTACTTC. Translation: CASSYSTLKTQYF.

V is TRBV5-1 and J is TRBJ2-7, with TRBD1 identical over 9 bases. The ends lost 4 bases at V and 0 bases at J; junction bases unmatched: 8. Germline V gene data show CDR1 as SGHRS and CDR2 as YFSETQ. This CDR3 comprises 16 residues. This chain's CDR3 is CASSRGQGQSSYEQYF. CDR3 DNA: TGCGCCAGCAGCAGGGGACAGGGACAGAGCTCCTACGAGCAGTACTTC.

This chain joins TRBV30 and TRBJ1-3, with D tentatively TRBD1 (6 bases). CDR1 GTSNPN and CDR2 SVGIG come from the germline V gene (reference sequence). CDR3 size: 15 residues. Trimming removed 4 bases from V and 4 bases from J, with 17 bases in between. The chain's CDR3 is CAWIKQGTGGNTIYF. The CDR3 DNA is TGTGCCTGGATCAAACAGGGTACGGGAGGAAACACCATATATTTT.

V usage is TRBV11-2 and J usage is TRBJ2-3; D gene unclear. The CDR3 has 12 amino acids. V gave up 0 bases and J gave up 7 bases, with 5 bases separating them. From germline, CDR1 is SGHAT and CDR2 FQNNGV. CDR3 amino acids: CASSLDRNTQYF. The CDR3 nucleotides read TGTGCCAGCAGCTTAGATCGAAATACGCAGTATTTT.

The chain is built from TRBV2 and TRBJ1-1, with D unresolved. The CDR3 runs 13 residues. From germline, CDR1 is SNHLY and CDR2 FYNNEI. With 5 bases removed from V and 3 bases from J, the gap between germline ends came to 10 bases. CDR3 bases: TGTGCCAGCAGTCGGCGACAAGACACTGAAGCTTTCTTT. It codes for CASSRRQDTEAFF.